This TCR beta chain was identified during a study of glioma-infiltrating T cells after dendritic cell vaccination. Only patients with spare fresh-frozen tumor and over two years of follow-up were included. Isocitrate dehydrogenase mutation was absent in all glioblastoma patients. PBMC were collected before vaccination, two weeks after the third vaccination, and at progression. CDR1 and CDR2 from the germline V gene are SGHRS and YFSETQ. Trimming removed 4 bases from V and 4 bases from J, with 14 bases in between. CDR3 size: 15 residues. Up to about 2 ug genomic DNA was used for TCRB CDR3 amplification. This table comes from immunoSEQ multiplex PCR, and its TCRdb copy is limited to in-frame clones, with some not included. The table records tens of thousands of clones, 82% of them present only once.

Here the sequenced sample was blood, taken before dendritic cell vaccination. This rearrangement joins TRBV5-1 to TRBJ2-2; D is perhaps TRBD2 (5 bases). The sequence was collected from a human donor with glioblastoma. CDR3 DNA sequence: TGCGCCAGCAGCATGGGAGAGGTGTTCACCGGGGAGCTGTTTTTT. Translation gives CASSMGEVFTGELFF.